This entry describes one TCR beta chain. The antigen remains undetermined. These data originate in a study of OX40 agonist ivuxolimab in advanced cancers. Study details: Averaging 60 years in age, with a range of 23 to 79, the cohort was 80% to 90% male. Partial responses were recorded for three patients, including one with hepatocellular carcinoma and two with cutaneous melanoma. Study results and limitations: The work left the antigen specificity of expanded peripheral T cells undetermined.

CDR3 length equals 18 residues. Profiling relied on immunoSEQ multiplex PCR, and the TCRdb table lists in-frame clones only, not all of them. The sample includes tens of thousands of clones, around 90% of them seen just once. The V gene is TRBV21-1, the J gene TRBJ2-2; the tabulated D call, TRBD2, remains unverified against the DNA. TRBV21-1 corresponds to a pseudogene. This specimen consisted of CD4+ or CD8+ T cells sorted from blood, obtained in a trial of the OX40 agonist ivuxolimab. The TCR was taken from an adult with an advanced solid tumor such as melanoma, head and neck, liver or kidney cancer. The CDR3 DNA reads TGTGCCAGCAGCGCTAGCGGGAGGAATCGTGGGAACACCGGGGAGCTGTTTTTT. It is translated as CASSASGRNRGNTGELFF.